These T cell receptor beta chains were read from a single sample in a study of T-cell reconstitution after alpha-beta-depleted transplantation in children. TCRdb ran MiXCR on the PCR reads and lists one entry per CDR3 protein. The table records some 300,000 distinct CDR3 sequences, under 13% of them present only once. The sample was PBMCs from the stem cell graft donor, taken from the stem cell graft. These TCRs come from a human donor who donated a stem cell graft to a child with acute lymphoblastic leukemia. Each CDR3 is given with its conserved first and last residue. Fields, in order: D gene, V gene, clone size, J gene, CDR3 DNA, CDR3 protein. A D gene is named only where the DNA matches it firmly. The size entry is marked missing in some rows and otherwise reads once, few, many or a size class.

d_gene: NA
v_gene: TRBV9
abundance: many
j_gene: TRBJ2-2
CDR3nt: TGTGCCAGCAGCGTAGCGGGGGCGTGGACCGGGGAGCTGTTTTTT
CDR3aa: CASSVAGAWTGELFF

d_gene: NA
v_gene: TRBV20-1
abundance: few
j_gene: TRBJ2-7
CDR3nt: TGCAGTGGTACGGAGGGGGCCTACGAGCAGTACTTC
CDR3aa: CSGTEGAYEQYF

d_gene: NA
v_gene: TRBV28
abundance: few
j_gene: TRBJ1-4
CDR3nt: TGTGCCAGCAGTTTGGGTGCGATAAAGGGGTTTGCAACTAATGAAAAACTGTTTTTT
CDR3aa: CASSLGAIKGFATNEKLFF

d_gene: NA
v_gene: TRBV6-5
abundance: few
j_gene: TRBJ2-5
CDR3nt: TGTGCCAGCAGTTACTCTGGTCTTTTCGGGTGGGAGACCCAGTACTTC
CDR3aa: CASSYSGLFGWETQYF

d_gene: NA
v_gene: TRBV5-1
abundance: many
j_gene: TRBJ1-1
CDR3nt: TGCGCCAGCAGCTTGGCCTCCGGGTCCGGGGGGAATGAAGCTTTCTTT
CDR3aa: CASSLASGSGGNEAFF

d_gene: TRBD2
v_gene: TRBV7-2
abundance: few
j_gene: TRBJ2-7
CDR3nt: TGTGCCAGCAGCTTACTAGCGGGGGGCCTTGAGCAGTACTTC
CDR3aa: CASSLLAGGLEQYF

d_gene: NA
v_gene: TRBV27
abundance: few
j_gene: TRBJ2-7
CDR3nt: TGTGCCAGCAGTTCCGCGGACTCTCCGGCCAGCTACGAGCAGTACTTC
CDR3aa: CASSSADSPASYEQYF

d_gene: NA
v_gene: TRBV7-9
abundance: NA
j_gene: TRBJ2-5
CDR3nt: TGTGCCAGCAGCTTATCTCGGGCCCAAGAGACCCAGTACTTC
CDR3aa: CASSLSRAQETQYF

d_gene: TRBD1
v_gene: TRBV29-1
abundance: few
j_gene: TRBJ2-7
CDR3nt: TGCAGCGTTCGAAGGGACAGCACCAACGAGCAGTACTTC
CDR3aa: CSVRRDSTNEQYF

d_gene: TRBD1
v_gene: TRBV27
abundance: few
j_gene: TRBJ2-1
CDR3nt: TGTGCCAGCACCTCGACAGGGTTCCTTTCTTTGGTCAATGAGCAGTTCTTC
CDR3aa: CASTSTGFLSLVNEQFF

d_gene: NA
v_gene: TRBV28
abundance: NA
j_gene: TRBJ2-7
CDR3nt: TGTGCCAGCAGTTTATTTGCGGTTCTGAGCTACGAGCAGTACTTC
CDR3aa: CASSLFAVLSYEQYF

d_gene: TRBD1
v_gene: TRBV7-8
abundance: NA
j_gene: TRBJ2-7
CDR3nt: TGTGCCAGCGCGGGACAGGGTGCCTACGAGCAGTACTTC
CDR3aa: CASAGQGAYEQYF

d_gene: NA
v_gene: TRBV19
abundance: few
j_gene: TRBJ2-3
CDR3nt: TGTGCCAGTAGTGTTCAGGGAACAGATACGCAGTATTTT
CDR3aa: CASSVQGTDTQYF

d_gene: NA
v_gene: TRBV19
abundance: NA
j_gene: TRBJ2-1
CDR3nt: TGTGCCACCCACGGCCTACTAGATTACAATGAGCAGTTCTTC
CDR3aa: CATHGLLDYNEQFF

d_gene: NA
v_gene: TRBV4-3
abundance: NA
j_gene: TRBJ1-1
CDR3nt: TGCGCCAGCAGCCAAGATCAGGGAGGGACTGAAGCTTTCTTT
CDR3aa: CASSQDQGGTEAFF

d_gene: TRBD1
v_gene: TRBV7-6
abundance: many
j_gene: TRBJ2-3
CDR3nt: TGTGCCAGCAGCGCCGGGACAGGGACAGATACGCAGTATTTT
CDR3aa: CASSAGTGTDTQYF

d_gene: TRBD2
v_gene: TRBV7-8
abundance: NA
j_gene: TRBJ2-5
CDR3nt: TGTGCCAGCAGCTTAGTTCTAGCGGGCAGGGAGACCCAGTACTTC
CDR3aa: CASSLVLAGRETQYF

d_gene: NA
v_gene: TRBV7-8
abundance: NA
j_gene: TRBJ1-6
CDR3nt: TGTGCCAGCAGCTTACGGCGAGGCGCGAGCTCCTATAATTCACCCCTCCACTTT
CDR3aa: CASSLRRGASSYNSPLHF

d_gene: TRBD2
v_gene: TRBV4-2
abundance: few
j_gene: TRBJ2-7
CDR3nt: TGTGCCAGCAGCCAAGTCACAGAGGCGGGAGGGGCCTACGAGCAGTACTTC
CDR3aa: CASSQVTEAGGAYEQYF

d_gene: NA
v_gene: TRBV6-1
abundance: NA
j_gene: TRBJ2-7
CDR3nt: TGTGCCAGCAGCTCACCCCGCAGGGGTTCCTACGAGCAGTACTTC
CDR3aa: CASSSPRRGSYEQYF

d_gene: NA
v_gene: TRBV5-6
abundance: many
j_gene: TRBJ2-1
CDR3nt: TGTGCCAGCAGCCTGCTAGCCTCTTTTGACAATGAGCAGTTCTTC
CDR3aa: CASSLLASFDNEQFF

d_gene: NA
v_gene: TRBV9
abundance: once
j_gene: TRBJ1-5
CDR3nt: TGTGCCAGCAGCGTAGCTACAAGGCGAAGCAATCAGCCCCAGCATTTT
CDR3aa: CASSVATRRSNQPQHF

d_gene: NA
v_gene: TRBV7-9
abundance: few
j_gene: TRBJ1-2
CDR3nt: TGTGCCAGCAGATCCGCAGGGACGTTATATGGCTACACCTTC
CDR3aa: CASRSAGTLYGYTF

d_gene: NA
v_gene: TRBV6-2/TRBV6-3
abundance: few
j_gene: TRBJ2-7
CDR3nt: TGTGCCAGCAGTACGCCGACTTGGGGCGAGCAGTACTTC
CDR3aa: CASSTPTWGEQYF

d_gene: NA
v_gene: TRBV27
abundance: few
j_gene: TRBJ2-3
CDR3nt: TGTGCCAGCAAAGGTTTCAGGGGGGGGCGAAACACAGATACGCAGTATTTT
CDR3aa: CASKGFRGGRNTDTQYF

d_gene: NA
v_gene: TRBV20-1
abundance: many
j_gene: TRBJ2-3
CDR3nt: TGCAGTGCTAGAGATAGCAGCACAGATACGCAGTATTTT
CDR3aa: CSARDSSTDTQYF

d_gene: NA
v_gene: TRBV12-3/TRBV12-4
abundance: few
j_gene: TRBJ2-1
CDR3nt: TGTGCCAGCAGCCCCGTAATCGGGGGCTTATACAATGAGCAGTTCTTC
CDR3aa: CASSPVIGGLYNEQFF

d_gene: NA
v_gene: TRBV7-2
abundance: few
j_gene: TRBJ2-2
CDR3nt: TGTGCCAGCAGCTCCCACAGAGCTGCGAACACCGGGGAGCTGTTTTTT
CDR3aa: CASSSHRAANTGELFF

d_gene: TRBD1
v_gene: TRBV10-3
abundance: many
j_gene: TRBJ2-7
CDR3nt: TGTGCCACCACCTACGGGACAGGGCTATACGAGCAGTACTTC
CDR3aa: CATTYGTGLYEQYF

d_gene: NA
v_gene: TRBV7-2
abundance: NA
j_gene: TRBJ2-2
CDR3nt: TGTGCCAGCAGCTTAGCAGGGCAGGGGGGAAGAAACACCGGGGAGCTGTTTTTT
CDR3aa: CASSLAGQGGRNTGELFF

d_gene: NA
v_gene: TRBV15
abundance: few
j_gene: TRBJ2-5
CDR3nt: TGTGCCACCAGCAGAGATCCGGACGGGGAGACCCAGTACTTC
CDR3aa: CATSRDPDGETQYF

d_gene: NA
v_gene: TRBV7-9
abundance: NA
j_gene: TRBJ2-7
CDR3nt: TGTGCCAGCGGTAGGGCCAGGGATTCCGAGCAGTACTTC
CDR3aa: CASGRARDSEQYF

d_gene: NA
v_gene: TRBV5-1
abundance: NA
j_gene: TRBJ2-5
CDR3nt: TGCGCCAGCAATCGGGACTCCAGCCCCGAGACCCAGTACTTC
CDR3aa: CASNRDSSPETQYF

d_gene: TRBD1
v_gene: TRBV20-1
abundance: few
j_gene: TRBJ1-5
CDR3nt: TGCAGTGCTAGAGACCCGACAGGGGTTCAGCCCCAGCATTTT
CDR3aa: CSARDPTGVQPQHF

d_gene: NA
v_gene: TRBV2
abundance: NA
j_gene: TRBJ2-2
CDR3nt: TGTGCCAGCACGGAGAGGGCCGGGGAGCTGTTTTTT
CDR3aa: CASTERAGELFF

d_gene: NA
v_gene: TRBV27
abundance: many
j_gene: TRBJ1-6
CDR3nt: TGTGCCAGCAGTTTAGTAGGGGCTTTAAATTCACCCCTCCACTTT
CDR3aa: CASSLVGALNSPLHF

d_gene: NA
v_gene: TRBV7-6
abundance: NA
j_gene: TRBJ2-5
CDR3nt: TGTGCCAGCAGCTTAGCCGGGGTGGTACAACCGCGGGAGACCCAGTACTTC
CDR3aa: CASSLAGVVQPRETQYF

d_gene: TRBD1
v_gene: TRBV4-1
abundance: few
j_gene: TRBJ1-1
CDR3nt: TGCGCCAGCAGCCAATCCAGGGGGGAGGCTGAAGCTTTCTTT
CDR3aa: CASSQSRGEAEAFF

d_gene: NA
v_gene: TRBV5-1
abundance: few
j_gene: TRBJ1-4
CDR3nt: TGCGCCAGCAGCGGGGGGGCGTCTACTAATGAAAAACTGTTTTTT
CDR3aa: CASSGGASTNEKLFF

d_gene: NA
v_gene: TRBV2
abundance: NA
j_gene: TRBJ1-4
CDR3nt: TGTGCCAGCAGTGACCTACGGGGCCCTAATGAAAAACTGTTTTTT
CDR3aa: CASSDLRGPNEKLFF

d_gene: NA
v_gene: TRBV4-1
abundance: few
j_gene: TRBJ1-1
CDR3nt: TGCGCCAGCAGCCAAGTTGGGCGCCAGAAGAACACTGAAGCTTTCTTT
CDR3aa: CASSQVGRQKNTEAFF

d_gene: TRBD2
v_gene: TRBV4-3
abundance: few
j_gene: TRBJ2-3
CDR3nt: TGCGCCAGCAGCCAAGACGGACTAGATCCGGCAGATACGCAGTATTTT
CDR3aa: CASSQDGLDPADTQYF

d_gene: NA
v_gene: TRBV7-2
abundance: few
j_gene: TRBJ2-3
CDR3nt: TGTGCCAGCAGCTTAGCAGGAGCGGACCGCACAGATACGCAGTATTTT
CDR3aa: CASSLAGADRTDTQYF

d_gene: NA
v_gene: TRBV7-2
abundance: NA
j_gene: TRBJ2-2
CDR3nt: TGTGCCAGCAGCTTTGGGCGGGGCCGGGAGCTGTTTTTT
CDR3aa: CASSFGRGRELFF

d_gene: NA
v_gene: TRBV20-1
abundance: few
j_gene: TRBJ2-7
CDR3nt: TGCAGTGCTAGGGTAGGGCTCGATACCTACGAGCAGTACTTC
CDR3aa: CSARVGLDTYEQYF

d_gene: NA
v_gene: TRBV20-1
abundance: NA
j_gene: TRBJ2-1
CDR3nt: TGCAGTGCCGTGGTTACCGTCCTGGAGCAGTTCTTC
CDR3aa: CSAVVTVLEQFF

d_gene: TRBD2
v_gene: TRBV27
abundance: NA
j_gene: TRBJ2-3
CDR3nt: TGTGCCAGCGGACTAGCGGGAGGAATAAGGTATTTT
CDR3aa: CASGLAGGIRYF

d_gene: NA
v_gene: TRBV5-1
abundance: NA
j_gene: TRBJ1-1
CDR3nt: TGCGCCAGCAGCTTGGGTTGGACGAACACTGAAGCTTTCTTT
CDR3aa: CASSLGWTNTEAFF

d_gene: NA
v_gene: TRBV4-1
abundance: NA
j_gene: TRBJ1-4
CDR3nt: TGCGCCAGCAGCCACACGGGGAATGAAAAACTGTTTTTT
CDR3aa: CASSHTGNEKLFF

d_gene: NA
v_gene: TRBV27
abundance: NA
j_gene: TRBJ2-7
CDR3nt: TGTGCCAGCAGTTGGCAGTTCTCCTACGAGCAGTACTTC
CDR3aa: CASSWQFSYEQYF

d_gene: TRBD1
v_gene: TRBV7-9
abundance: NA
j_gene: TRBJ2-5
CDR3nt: TGTGCCAGCAGCTTTGGGACAGAACAAGAGACCCAGTACTTC
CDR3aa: CASSFGTEQETQYF

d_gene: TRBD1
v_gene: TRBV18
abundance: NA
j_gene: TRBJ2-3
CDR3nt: TGTGCCAGCTCACCGCGCCCGCCCGGGACAGACAACACAGATACGCAGTATTTT
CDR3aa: CASSPRPPGTDNTDTQYF

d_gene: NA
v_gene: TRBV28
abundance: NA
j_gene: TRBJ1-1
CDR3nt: TGTGCCAGCAGTTTATTGAGCCACGGGGTGAACACTGAAGCTTTCTTT
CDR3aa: CASSLLSHGVNTEAFF

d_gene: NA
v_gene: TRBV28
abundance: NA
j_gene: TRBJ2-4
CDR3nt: TGTGCCAGCAGTTTATATACAGGGATAGCCAAAAACATTCAGTACTTC
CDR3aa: CASSLYTGIAKNIQYF

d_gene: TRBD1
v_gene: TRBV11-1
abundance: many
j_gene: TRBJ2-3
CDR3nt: TGTGCCAGCAGCTGGCTCACCGGGACAGGGGGCCTGACCCCTAGCACAGATACGCAGTATTTT
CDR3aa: CASSWLTGTGGLTPSTDTQYF